This TCR beta chain was sequenced in a study of molecular identifiers for immune sequencing clone quantification. This CDR3 has 15 residues. From germline, CDR1 is LGHNA and CDR2 YSLEER. V lost 3 bases, J lost 6 bases, and 5 bases stayed unmatched. This clonotype showed up just a few times. TCRdb reanalysed the PCR reads using MiXCR and keeps one entry per CDR3 protein. In the table there are 250,000 to 400,000 distinct CDR3 sequences, about 22% of which are singletons. The specimen sequenced was naive CD8+ T cells from blood, with Jurkat cell RNA spiked in. Subset meaning: FACS-sorted CD8+CD4-CCR7+CD45RA+ naive T cells. The gene calls are TRBV4-3 and TRBJ1-4; 9 nucleotides align to TRBD1. This TCR was recovered from a human donor in good health. Some libraries in this study had Jurkat cell RNA spiked in. CDR3 nucleotides: TGCGCCAGCAGCCAGGGGACAGGGTCTGATGAAAAACTGTTTTTT. Its translation is CASSQGTGSDEKLFF.